A single T cell receptor (beta chain) is shown here with its context. Its cognate antigen is unknown. This table comes from immunoSEQ multiplex PCR, and its TCRdb copy is limited to in-frame clones, with some not included. The data contain about 140,000 clones, around 90% of them singletons. This record belongs to a study of T cell responses to AZD1222 COVID-19 vaccine. Germline V gene lookup returns CDR1 SGHDT and CDR2 YYEEEE. With 4 bases removed from V and 5 bases from J, the gap between germline ends came to 15 bases. The CDR3 extends over 14 amino acids. Study-wide points: Repertoires were collected only later (after the peak T cell response had occurred). Spike-wide coverage was observed for vaccine-associated CD4 TCRs, with dominant responses at 160-218 and 743-854.

The chain links TRBV5-6 to TRBJ2-5, with D perhaps matching TRBD2 (5 bases). This specimen was peripheral blood, taken on day 0 of AZD1222 vaccination. The TCR originated in an adult in good health. CDR3 loop: CASSPRSGFETQYF. The CDR3 DNA follows: TGTGCCAGCAGCCCACGATCGGGGTTCGAGACCCAGTACTTC.